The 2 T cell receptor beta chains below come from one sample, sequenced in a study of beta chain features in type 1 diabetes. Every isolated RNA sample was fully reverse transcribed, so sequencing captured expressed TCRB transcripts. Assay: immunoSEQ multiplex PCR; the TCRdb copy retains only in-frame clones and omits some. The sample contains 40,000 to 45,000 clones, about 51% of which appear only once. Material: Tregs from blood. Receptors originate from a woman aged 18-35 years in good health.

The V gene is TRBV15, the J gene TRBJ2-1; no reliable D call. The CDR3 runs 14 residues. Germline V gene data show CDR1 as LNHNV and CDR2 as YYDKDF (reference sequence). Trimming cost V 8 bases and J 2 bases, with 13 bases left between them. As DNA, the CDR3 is TGTGCCACCGCTCCACGGCGGACCTACAATGAGCAGTTCTTC. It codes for CATAPRRTYNEQFF.

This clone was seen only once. CDR3 bases: TGTGCCAGCAGCCAGCGGGCCAATCAGCCCCAGCATTTT. Its translation: CASSQRANQPQHF. The chain is built from TRBV7-2 and TRBJ1-5; no definite D call. This CDR3 contains 13 residues. V was pared by 5 bases and J by 3 bases, with 8 bases between. The germline CDR1 and CDR2 sequences are SGHTA and FQGNSA.